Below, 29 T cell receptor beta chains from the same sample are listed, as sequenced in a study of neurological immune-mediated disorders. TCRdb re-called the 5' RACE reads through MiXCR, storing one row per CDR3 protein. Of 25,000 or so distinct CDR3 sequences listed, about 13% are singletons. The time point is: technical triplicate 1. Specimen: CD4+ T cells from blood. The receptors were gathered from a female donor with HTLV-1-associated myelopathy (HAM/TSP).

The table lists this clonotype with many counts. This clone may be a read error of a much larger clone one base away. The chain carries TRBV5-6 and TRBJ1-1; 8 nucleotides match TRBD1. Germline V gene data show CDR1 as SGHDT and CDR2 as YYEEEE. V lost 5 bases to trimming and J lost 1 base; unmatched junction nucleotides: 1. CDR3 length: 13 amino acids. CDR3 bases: TGTGCCAGCAGTACAGGGGGGAACACTGAAGCTTTCTTT. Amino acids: CASSTGGNTEAFF.

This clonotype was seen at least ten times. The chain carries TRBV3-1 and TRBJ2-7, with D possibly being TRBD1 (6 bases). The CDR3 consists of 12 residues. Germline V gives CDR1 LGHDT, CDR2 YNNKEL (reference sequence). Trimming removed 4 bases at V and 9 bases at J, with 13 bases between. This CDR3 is CASSPQGRAQYF. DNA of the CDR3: TGTGCCAGCAGCCCACAGGGCCGCGCGCAGTACTTC.

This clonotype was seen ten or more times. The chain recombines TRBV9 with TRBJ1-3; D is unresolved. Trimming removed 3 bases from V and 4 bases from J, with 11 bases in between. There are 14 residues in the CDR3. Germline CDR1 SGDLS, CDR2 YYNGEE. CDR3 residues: CASSEIFGGNTIYF. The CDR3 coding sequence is TGTGCCAGCAGCGAAATATTTGGGGGAAACACCATATATTTT.

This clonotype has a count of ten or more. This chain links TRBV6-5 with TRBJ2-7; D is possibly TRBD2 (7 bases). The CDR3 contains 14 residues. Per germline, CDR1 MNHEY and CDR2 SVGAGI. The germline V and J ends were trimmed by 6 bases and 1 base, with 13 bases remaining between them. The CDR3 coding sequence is TGTGCCAGCAGGCGAGGGGGGGGGTCCTACGAGCAGTACTTC. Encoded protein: CASRRGGGSYEQYF.

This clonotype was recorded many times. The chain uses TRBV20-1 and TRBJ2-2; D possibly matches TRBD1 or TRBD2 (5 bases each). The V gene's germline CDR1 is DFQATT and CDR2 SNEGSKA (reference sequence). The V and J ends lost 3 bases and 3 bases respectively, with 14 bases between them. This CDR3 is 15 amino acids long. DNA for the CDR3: TGCAGTGCTAGGGGGGTAGTAGGTGACACCGGGGAGCTGTTTTTT. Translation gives CSARGVVGDTGELFF.

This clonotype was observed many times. The DNA of the CDR3 is TGTGCCAGCAGTGAAGGGGGCATTTATTACACTGAAGCTTTCTTT. Its translation: CASSEGGIYYTEAFF. This chain uses TRBV6-1 with TRBJ1-1; maybe TRBD1 (5 bases). The CDR3 covers 15 residues. Between the trimmed V and J ends, which lost 1 base and 3 bases, there was a span of 12 bases. Germline CDR1 is MNHNS and CDR2 is SASEGT.

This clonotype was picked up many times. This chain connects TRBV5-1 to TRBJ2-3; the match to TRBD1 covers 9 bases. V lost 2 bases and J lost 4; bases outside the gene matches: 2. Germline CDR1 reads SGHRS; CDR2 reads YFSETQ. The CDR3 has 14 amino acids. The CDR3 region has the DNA TGCGCCAGCAGCTTAGGGACAGGGTCAGATACGCAGTATTTT. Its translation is CASSLGTGSDTQYF. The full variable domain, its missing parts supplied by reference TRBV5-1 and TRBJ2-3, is KAGVTQTPRYLIKTRGQQVTLSCSPISGHRSVSWYQQTPGQGLQFLFEYFSETQRNKGNFPGRFSGRQFSNSRSEMNVSTLELGDSALYLCASSLGTGSDTQYFGPGTRLTVL.

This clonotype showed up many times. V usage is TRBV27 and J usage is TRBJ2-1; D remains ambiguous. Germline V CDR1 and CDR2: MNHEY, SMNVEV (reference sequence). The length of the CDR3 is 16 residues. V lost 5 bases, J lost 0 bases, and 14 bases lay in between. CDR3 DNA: TGTGCCAGCAGTGTCCCAGGCGCCGTCTCCTACAATGAGCAGTTCTTC. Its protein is CASSVPGAVSYNEQFF.

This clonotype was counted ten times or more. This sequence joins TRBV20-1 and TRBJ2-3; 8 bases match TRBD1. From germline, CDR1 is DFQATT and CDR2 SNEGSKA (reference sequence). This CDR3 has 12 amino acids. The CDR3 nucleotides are TGCAGAGCCGGGACAGGCCAGGATACGCAGTATTTT. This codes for CRAGTGQDTQYF.

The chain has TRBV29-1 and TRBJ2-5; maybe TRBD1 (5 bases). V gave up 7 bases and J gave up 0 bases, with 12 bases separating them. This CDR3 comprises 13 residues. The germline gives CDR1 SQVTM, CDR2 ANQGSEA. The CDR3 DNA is TGCAGCGCCAAACAGGCCCACCAAGAGACCCAGTACTTC. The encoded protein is CSAKQAHQETQYF.

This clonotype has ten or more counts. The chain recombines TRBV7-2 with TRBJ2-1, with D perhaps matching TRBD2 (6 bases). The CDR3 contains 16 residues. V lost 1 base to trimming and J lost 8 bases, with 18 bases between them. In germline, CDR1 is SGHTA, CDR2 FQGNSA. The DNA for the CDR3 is TGTGCCAGCAGCTTAGTTGCGGGGAACCGCCCGTATGAGCAGTTCTTC. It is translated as CASSLVAGNRPYEQFF.

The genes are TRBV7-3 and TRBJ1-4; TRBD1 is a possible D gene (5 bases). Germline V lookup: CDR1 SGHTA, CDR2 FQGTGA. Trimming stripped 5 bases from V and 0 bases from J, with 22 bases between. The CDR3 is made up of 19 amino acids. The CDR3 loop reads CASSIGTSSYSATNEKLFF. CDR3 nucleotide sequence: TGTGCCAGCAGCATTGGGACTAGCAGCTACAGTGCAACTAATGAAAAACTGTTTTTT.

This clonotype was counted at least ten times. CDR3 sequence (DNA): TGTGCCAGCAGCTCCCCGACTAGCGGGGGAACGAATTCCTACGAGCAGTACTTC. Translated: CASSSPTSGGTNSYEQYF. The rearrangement joins TRBV7-8 to TRBJ2-7, with TRBD2 identical over 12 bases. The V and J ends lost 4 bases and 1 base, in that order; junction bases with no gene match: 11. CDR3 length: 18 residues. CDR1 and CDR2 from the germline V gene are SGHVS and FQNEAQ.

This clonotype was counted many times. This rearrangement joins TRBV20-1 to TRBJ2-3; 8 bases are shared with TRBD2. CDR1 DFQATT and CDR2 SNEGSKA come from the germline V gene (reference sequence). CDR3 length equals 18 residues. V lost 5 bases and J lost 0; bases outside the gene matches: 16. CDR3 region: CSAAHLAGEGSSTDTQYF. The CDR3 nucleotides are TGCAGTGCTGCACACCTAGCGGGTGAGGGTTCTAGCACAGATACGCAGTATTTT.

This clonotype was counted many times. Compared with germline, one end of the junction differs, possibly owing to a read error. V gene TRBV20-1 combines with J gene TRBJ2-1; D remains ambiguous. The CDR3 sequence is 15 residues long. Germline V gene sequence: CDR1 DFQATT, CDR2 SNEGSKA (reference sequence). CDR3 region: CSARQVGLPYNEQFF. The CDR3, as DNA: TGCAGTGCTAGACAGGTCGGTCTTCCCTATAATGAGCAGTTCTTC.

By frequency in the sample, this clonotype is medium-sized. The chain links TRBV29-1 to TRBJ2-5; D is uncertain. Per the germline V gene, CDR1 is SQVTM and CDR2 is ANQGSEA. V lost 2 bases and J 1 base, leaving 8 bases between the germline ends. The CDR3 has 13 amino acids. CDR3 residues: CSVESRVQETQYF. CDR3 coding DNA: TGCAGCGTTGAAAGCCGAGTCCAAGAGACCCAGTACTTC.

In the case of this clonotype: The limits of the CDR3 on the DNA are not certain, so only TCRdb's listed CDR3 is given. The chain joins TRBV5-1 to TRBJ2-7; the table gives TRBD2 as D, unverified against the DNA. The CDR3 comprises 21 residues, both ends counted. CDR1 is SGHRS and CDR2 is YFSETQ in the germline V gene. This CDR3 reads CASSFYICSARAVDYPLEQYF.

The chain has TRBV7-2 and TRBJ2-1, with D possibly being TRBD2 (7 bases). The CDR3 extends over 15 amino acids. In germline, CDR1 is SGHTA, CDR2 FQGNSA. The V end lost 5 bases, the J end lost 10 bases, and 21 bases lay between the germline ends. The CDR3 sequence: CTSSISWGGILEQFF. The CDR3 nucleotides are TGTACCAGCAGCATTAGTTGGGGGGGCATACTGGAGCAGTTCTTC.

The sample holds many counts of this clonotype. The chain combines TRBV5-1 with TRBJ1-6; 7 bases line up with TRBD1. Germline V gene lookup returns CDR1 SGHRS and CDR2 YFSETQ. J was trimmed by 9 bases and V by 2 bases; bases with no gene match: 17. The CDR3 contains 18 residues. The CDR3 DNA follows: TGCGCCAGCAGCTTCACTACGCCGGGGACAGCCTCGGGTTCACCCCTCCACTTT. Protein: CASSFTTPGTASGSPLHF.

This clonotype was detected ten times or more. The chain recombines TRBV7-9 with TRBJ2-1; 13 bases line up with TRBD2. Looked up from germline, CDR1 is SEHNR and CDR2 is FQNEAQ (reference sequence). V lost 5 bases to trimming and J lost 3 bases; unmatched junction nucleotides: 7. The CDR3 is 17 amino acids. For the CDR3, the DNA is TGTGCCAGCAGCCCCCCACTAGCGGGAGGGCGCTACAATGAGCAGTTCTTC. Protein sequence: CASSPPLAGGRYNEQFF.

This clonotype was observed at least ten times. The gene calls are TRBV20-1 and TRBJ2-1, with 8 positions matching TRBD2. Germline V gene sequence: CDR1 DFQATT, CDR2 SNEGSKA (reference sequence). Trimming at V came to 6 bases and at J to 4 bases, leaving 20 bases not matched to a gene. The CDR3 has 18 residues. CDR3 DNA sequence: TGCAGTGCAATCCTAATGAGGGCGGATAGCGGGGCTTACAATGAGCAGTTCTTC. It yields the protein CSAILMRADSGAYNEQFF.

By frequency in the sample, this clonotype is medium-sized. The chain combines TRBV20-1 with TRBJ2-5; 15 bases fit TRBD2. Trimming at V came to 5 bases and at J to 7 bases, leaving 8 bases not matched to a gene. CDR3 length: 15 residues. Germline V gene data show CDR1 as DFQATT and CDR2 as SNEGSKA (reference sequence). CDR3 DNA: TGCAGTGCTTCAAGGACTAGCGGGGGGGCGGTGACCCAGTACTTC. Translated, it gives CSASRTSGGAVTQYF.

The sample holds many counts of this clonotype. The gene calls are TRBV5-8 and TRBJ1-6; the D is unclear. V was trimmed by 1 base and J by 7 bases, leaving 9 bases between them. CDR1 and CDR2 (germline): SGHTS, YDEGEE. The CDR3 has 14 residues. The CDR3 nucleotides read TGTGCCAGCAGCTTGTTGCTGGGAAATTCACCCCTCCACTTT. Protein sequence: CASSLLLGNSPLHF. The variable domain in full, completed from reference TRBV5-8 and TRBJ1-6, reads EAGVTQSPTHLIKTRGQQATLRCSPISGHTSVYWYQQALGLGLQFLLWYDEGEERNRGNFPPRFSGRQFPNYSSELNVNALELEDSALYLCASSLLLGNSPLHFGNGTRLTVT.

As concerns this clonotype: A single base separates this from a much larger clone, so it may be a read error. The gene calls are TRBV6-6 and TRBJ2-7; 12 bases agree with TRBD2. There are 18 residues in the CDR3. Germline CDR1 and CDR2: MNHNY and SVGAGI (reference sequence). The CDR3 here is CARSYPIGRTSGTYEQYF. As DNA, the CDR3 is TGTGCCAGAAGTTACCCGATAGGTAGGACTAGCGGGACCTACGAGCAGTACTTC.

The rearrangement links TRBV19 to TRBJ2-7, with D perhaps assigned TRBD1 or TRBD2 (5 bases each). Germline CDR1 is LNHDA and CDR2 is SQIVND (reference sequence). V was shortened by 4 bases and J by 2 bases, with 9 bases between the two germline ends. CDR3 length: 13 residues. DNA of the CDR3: TGTGCCAGTAGTAGAGGGGTCACCTACGAGCAGTACTTC. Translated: CASSRGVTYEQYF.

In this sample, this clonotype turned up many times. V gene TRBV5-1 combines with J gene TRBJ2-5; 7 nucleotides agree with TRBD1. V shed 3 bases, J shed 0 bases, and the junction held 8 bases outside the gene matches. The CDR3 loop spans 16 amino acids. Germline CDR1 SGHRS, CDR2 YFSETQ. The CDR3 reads CASSSRDSNYQETQYF. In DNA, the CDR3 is TGCGCCAGCAGCTCCCGGGACAGTAATTACCAAGAGACCCAGTACTTC. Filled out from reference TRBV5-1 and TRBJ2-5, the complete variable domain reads KAGVTQTPRYLIKTRGQQVTLSCSPISGHRSVSWYQQTPGQGLQFLFEYFSETQRNKGNFPGRFSGRQFSNSRSEMNVSTLELGDSALYLCASSSRDSNYQETQYFGPGTRLLVL.

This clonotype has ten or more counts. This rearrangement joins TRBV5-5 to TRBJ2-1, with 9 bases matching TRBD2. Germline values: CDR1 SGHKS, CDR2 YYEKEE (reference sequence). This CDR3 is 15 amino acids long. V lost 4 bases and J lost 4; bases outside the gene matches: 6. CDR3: CASSLGGGAYNEQFF. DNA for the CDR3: TGTGCCAGCAGCCTAGGCGGGGGGGCTTACAATGAGCAGTTCTTC.

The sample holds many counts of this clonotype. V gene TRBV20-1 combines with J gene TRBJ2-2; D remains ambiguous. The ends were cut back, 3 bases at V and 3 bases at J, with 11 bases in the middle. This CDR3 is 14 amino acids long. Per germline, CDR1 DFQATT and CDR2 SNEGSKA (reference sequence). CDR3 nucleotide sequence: TGCAGTGCTAGGCCGTTCGGAGACACCGGGGAGCTGTTTTTT. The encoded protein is CSARPFGDTGELFF.

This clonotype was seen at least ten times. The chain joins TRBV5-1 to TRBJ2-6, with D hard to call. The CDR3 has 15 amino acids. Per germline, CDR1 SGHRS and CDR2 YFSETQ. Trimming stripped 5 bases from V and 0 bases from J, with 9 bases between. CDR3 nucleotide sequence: TGCGCCAGCAGTTCCTGGGGCTCTGGGGCCAACGTCCTGACTTTC. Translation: CASSSWGSGANVLTF.